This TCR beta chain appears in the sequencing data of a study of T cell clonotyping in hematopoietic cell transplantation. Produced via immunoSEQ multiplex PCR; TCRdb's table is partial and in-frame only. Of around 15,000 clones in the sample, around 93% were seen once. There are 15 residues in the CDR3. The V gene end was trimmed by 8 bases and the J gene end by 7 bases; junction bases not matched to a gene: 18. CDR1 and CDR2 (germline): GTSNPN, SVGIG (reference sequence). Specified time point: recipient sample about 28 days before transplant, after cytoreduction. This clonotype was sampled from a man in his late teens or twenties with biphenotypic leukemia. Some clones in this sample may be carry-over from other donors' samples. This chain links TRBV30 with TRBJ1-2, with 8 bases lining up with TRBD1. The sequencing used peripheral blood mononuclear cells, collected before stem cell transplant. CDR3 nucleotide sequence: TGTGCCGGCTACAGGGGGAGGTCCGGTGAGGGTGGCTACACCTTC. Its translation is CAGYRGRSGEGGYTF.